Presented here are 20 T cell receptor beta chains from one specimen sequenced in a study of early T cells in non-severe SARS-CoV-2 infection. TCRdb processed the 5' RACE reads anew with MiXCR; each CDR3 protein has one entry. The table shows approximately 69,000 distinct CDR3 sequences, with roughly 10% occurring only once. Sample: whole blood, taken at baseline. Receptor source: an adult who was a healthcare worker with PCR-confirmed SARS-CoV-2 infection or an uninfected control (not recorded which).

This clonotype was observed a handful of times. The rearrangement uses TRBV12-5 and TRBJ1-5; D is undetermined. The CDR3 extends over 11 amino acids. The V gene's germline CDR1 is LGHNT and CDR2 FRNRAP. The V and J ends lost 0 bases and 11 bases respectively, with 5 bases between them. In nucleotides, the CDR3 is TGTGCTAGTGGTTTGGTATGGGCCCAGCATTTT. It is translated as CASGLVWAQHF. Variable domain in full (rest from reference TRBV12-5 and TRBJ1-5): DARVTQTPRHKVTEMGQEVTMRCQPILGHNTVFWYRQTMMQGLELLAYFRNRAPLDDSGMPKDRFSAEMPDATLATLKIQPSEPRDSAVYFCASGLVWAQHFGDGTRLSIL.

The chain recombines TRBV12-3 or TRBV12-4 with TRBJ2-7; no reliable D call. Trimming removed 2 bases from V and 3 bases from J, with 8 bases in between. This CDR3 contains 13 residues. The CDR3 coding sequence is TGTGCCAGCAGTTTAAGACACCTCTACGAGCAGTACTTC. It specifies CASSLRHLYEQYF.

In its sample, this clonotype was seen many times. J is TRBJ2-5 and V is TRBV18, with 8 bases aligning to TRBD2. CDR1 KGHSH and CDR2 LQKENI come from the germline V gene. V trimming: 3 bases; J trimming: 1 base; junction bases outside the gene matches: 4. The CDR3 has 15 residues. The CDR3 loop is CASSPLSGVQETQYF. DNA of the CDR3: TGTGCCAGCTCACCCCTTAGCGGGGTCCAAGAGACCCAGTACTTC. The full variable domain, completed using reference TRBV18 and TRBJ2-5, is NAGVMQNPRHLVRRRGQEARLRCSPMKGHSHVYWYRQLPEEGLKFMVYLQKENIIDESGMPKERFSAEFPKEGPSILRIQQVVRGDSAAYFCASSPLSGVQETQYFGPGTRLLVL.

V usage is TRBV28 and J usage is TRBJ2-5, with 7 nucleotides matching TRBD2. The germline gives CDR1 MDHEN, CDR2 SYDVKM. Trimming at V came to 8 bases and at J to 2 bases, leaving 11 bases not matched to a gene. The CDR3 runs 15 residues. The CDR3 loop reads CASDGEGAGQETQYF. The CDR3 DNA follows: TGTGCCAGCGACGGGGAAGGAGCGGGACAAGAGACCCAGTACTTC.

The chain couples TRBV5-1 to TRBJ2-3; the match to TRBD2 covers 11 bases. This CDR3 has 16 residues. The trim removed 4 bases at V and 6 bases at J, leaving 10 bases unmatched. Germline CDR1 SGHRS, CDR2 YFSETQ. CDR3 in DNA: TGCGCCAGCAGCAGAAGTACTAGCGGGGGTTTTGATACGCAGTATTTT. Protein product: CASSRSTSGGFDTQYF.

This clonotype has ten or more counts. This chain connects TRBV7-9 to TRBJ2-5; D not resolved. CDR3 length equals 15 residues. Trimming shortened V by 0 bases and J by 5 bases, and 13 bases separated the two germline ends. The germline CDR1 and CDR2 sequences are SEHNR and FQNEAQ (reference sequence). CDR3 in amino acids: CASSLAPGVRETQYF. The CDR3 DNA reads TGTGCCAGCAGCTTAGCGCCTGGGGTCCGCGAGACCCAGTACTTC.

This rearrangement joins TRBV10-3 to TRBJ2-7; no clear D gene. V was shortened by 4 bases and J by 6 bases, with 7 bases between the two germline ends. The germline V gene has CDR1 ENHRY and CDR2 SYGVKD. CDR3 size: 11 residues. In DNA form, the CDR3 reads TGTGCCATCAGTGCTGTCGGCGAGCAGTACTTC. Translating gives CAISAVGEQYF.

The chain has TRBV6-6 and TRBJ1-2, with no clear D. The CDR3 covers 13 residues. Germline V gives CDR1 MNHNY, CDR2 SVGAGI (reference sequence). V was cut by 2 bases and J by 2 bases, with 6 bases left in between. The CDR3 protein is CASSYGPNYGYTF. Here the CDR3 DNA reads TGTGCCAGCAGTTACGGACCCAACTATGGCTACACCTTC.

V and J are TRBV7-2 and TRBJ2-7; D not certain. Germline loops: CDR1 SGHTA, CDR2 FQGNSA. This CDR3 is built from 11 residues. The ends were cut back, 5 bases at V and 3 bases at J, with 5 bases in the middle. In nucleotides, the CDR3 is TGTGCCAGCAGCGCTTACTACGAGCAGTACTTC. Translating it yields CASSAYYEQYF.

This clonotype turned up a few times. This chain links TRBV5-1 with TRBJ2-3; no reliable D call. Trimming removed 0 bases at V and 0 bases at J, with 11 bases between. CDR1 is SGHRS, CDR2 YFSETQ, per germline. The CDR3 totals 16 residues. The CDR3 DNA reads as TGCGCCAGCAGCTTGGGACATTCTGCAAGCACAGATACGCAGTATTTT. Translated, it gives CASSLGHSASTDTQYF. Full variable domain (missing parts from reference TRBV5-1 and TRBJ2-3): KAGVTQTPRYLIKTRGQQVTLSCSPISGHRSVSWYQQTPGQGLQFLFEYFSETQRNKGNFPGRFSGRQFSNSRSEMNVSTLELGDSALYLCASSLGHSASTDTQYFGPGTRLTVL.

V gene TRBV19 combines with J gene TRBJ2-5, with 8 bases that match TRBD2. The J segment lost 5 bases and the V segment lost 3 bases, leaving 8 bases of the junction unmatched. CDR3 length: 15 amino acids. CDR1 is LNHDA, CDR2 SQIVND, per germline (reference sequence). The CDR3 spells CASSMQAGAQETQYF. In nucleotides, the CDR3 is TGTGCCAGTAGTATGCAAGCGGGGGCACAGGAGACCCAGTACTTC.

This clonotype was recorded many times. The chain recombines TRBV20-1 with TRBJ2-1, with a possible D match to TRBD2 (6 bases). The V end lost 1 base, the J end lost 2 bases, and 9 bases lay between the germline ends. The CDR3 sequence is 14 residues long. The germline V gene has CDR1 DFQATT and CDR2 SNEGSKA (reference sequence). Written as DNA, the CDR3 is TGCAGTGCTAGAGGTGGAGGGACCTACAATGAGCAGTTCTTC. This codes for CSARGGGTYNEQFF.

The sample holds many counts of this clonotype. V usage is TRBV7-8 and J usage is TRBJ2-1; tentative D call: TRBD2 (7 bases). Deletions cut 5 bases from V and 6 bases from J, with 29 bases between. The CDR3 sequence is 19 residues long. Germline CDR1 reads SGHVS; CDR2 reads FQNEAQ. The DNA of the CDR3 is TGTGCCAGCAGCCAGTTTGCCAGCGGGACACTCCCGCCTGGCAATGAGCAGTTCTTC. Amino acid sequence: CASSQFASGTLPPGNEQFF.

This clonotype was recorded a few times. The CDR3, as DNA: TGTGCCAGCTCACGGGCTAGCGGGAGGACTACAGATACGCAGTATTTT. This translates into CASSRASGRTTDTQYF. The chain uses TRBV18 and TRBJ2-3, with TRBD2 identical over 11 bases. With 4 bases clipped from V and 3 bases from J, the junction kept 6 bases outside the gene matches. This CDR3 contains 16 residues. Per the germline V gene, CDR1 is KGHSH and CDR2 is LQKENI.

The rearrangement uses TRBV5-1 and TRBJ2-7; 9 bases match TRBD1. This CDR3 has 15 amino acids. CDR1 is SGHRS, CDR2 YFSETQ, per germline. J gave up 5 bases and V 0 bases, and 6 bases lay outside the gene matches. CDR3 DNA: TGCGCCAGCAGCTTGGTCCGACAGGGGGGGAACGAGCAGTACTTC. Protein product: CASSLVRQGGNEQYF. Variable domain in full (rest from reference TRBV5-1 and TRBJ2-7): KAGVTQTPRYLIKTRGQQVTLSCSPISGHRSVSWYQQTPGQGLQFLFEYFSETQRNKGNFPGRFSGRQFSNSRSEMNVSTLELGDSALYLCASSLVRQGGNEQYFGPGTRLTVT.

This clonotype was seen only a few times. V gene TRBV29-1 combines with J gene TRBJ2-1; a possible D gene is TRBD2 (5 bases). The germline V gene has CDR1 SQVTM and CDR2 ANQGSEA. This CDR3 region has 13 residues. V lost 4 bases and J lost 10, with 17 bases in between. The CDR3 DNA is TGCAGCGTTGGGACCGTAGGCGGGTACGAGCAGTTCTTC. Protein product: CSVGTVGGYEQFF.

This clonotype was seen only a few times. J is TRBJ1-1 and V is TRBV7-8, with 9 nucleotides matching TRBD1. The CDR3 has 14 amino acids. Trimming cost V 5 bases and J 5 bases; bases outside gene matches: 6. The germline V gene has CDR1 SGHVS and CDR2 FQNEAQ. The CDR3 region has the DNA TGTGCCAGCAGCATACAGGGGGCATCGACTGAAGCTTTCTTT. Amino acid sequence: CASSIQGASTEAFF. Complete variable domain (other parts from reference TRBV7-8 and TRBJ1-1): GAGVSQSPRYKVAKRGQDVALRCDPISGHVSLFWYQQALGQGPEFLTYFQNEAQLDKSGLPSDRFFAERPEGSVSTLKIQRTQQEDSAVYLCASSIQGASTEAFFGQGTRLTVV.

The chain employs TRBV5-1 and TRBJ1-1; unclear D gene. V was clipped by 3 bases and J by 0 bases, with 9 bases between them. The CDR3 totals 14 residues. The germline gives CDR1 SGHRS, CDR2 YFSETQ. CDR3 region: CASSWTGMNTEAFF. The CDR3 DNA sequence: TGCGCCAGCAGCTGGACTGGGATGAACACTGAAGCTTTCTTT.

This clonotype was observed a few times. The chain couples TRBV30 to TRBJ2-5, with D maybe TRBD2 (6 bases). This CDR3 has 13 amino acids. Germline CDR1 reads GTSNPN; CDR2 reads SVGIG (reference sequence). Trimming pared 1 base from V and 7 bases from J, leaving 13 bases between. The DNA for the CDR3 is TGTGCCTGGAGTGCTTCGTCGCGGGGGACCCAGTACTTC. It is translated as CAWSASSRGTQYF. Supplemented by reference TRBV30 and TRBJ2-5, the full variable domain reads SQTIHQWPATLVQPVGSPLSLECTVEGTSNPNLYWYRQAAGRGLQLLFYSVGIGQISSEVPQNLSASRPQDRQFILSSKKLLLSDSGFYLCAWSASSRGTQYFGPGTRLLVL.

This clonotype appeared a few times. The chain combines TRBV18 with TRBJ1-2; D is ambiguous. Trimming took 3 bases from V and 4 from J, leaving 9 bases between them. CDR1 is KGHSH, CDR2 LQKENI, per germline. There are 13 residues in the CDR3. CDR3 coding DNA: TGTGCCAGCTCACCTGACGGGTCCTATGGCTACACCTTC. Its translation is CASSPDGSYGYTF.